Listed here is a single TCR beta chain. The source of the sample is a study of blood T cell repertoires in COVID-19. The wider study: Spain, Italy and the United States supplied samples that represented acute and convalescent COVID-19. T cells, B-cell-depleted T cells, or PBMCs supplied cDNA or gDNA.

V lost 2 bases, J lost 4 bases, and 9 bases lay in between. The CDR3 length is 14 residues. Per the germline V gene, CDR1 is MGHRA and CDR2 is YSYEKL. Authors' analysis steps: Reference gene primer amplification gave estimated nucleated cell counts. TCRdb's copy holds only in-frame clones and misses some; the assay was immunoSEQ multiplex PCR. The D gene and trimming were derived from the DNA, and the V and J assignments and clone size from that table. The data contain approximately 91,000 clones, around four fifths of them singletons. Material for sequencing was peripheral blood. The V call is TRBV4-1, the J call TRBJ1-5; D unresolved. The sequence derives from a woman older than 75 with acute or convalescent COVID-19. The CDR3 DNA sequence: TGCGCCAGCAGCCAATGGGTCAGGAATCAGCCCCAGCATTTT. Protein product: CASSQWVRNQPQHF.